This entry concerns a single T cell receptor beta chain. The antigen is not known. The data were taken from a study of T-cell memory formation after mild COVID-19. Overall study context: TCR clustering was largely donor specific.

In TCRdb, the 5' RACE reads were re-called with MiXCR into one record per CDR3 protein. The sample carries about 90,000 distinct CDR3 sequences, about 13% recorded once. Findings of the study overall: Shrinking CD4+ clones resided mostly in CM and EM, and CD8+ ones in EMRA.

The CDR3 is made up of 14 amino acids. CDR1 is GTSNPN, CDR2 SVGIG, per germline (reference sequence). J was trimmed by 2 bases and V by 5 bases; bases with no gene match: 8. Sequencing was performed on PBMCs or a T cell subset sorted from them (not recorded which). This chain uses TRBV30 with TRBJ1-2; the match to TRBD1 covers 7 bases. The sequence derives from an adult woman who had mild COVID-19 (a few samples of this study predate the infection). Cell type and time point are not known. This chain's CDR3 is CAWEDRPFNYGYTF. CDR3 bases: TGTGCCTGGGAGGACAGGCCTTTCAACTATGGCTACACCTTC. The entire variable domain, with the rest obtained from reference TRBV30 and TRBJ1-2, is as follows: SQTIHQWPATLVQPVGSPLSLECTVEGTSNPNLYWYRQAAGRGLQLLFYSVGIGQISSEVPQNLSASRPQDRQFILSSKKLLLSDSGFYLCAWEDRPFNYGYTFGSGTRLTVV.